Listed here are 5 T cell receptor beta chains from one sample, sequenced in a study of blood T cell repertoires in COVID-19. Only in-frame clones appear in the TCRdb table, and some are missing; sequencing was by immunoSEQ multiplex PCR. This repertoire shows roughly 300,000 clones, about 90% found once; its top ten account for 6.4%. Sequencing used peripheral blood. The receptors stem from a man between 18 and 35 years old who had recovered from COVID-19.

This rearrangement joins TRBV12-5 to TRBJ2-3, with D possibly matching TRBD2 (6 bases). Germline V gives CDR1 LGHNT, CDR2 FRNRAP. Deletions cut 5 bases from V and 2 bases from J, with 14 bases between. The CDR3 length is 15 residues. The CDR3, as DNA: TGTGCTAGTGGTCCCTCGGGGGTGGCCACAGATACGCAGTATTTT. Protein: CASGPSGVATDTQYF. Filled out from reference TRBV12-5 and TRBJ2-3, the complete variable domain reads DARVTQTPRHKVTEMGQEVTMRCQPILGHNTVFWYRQTMMQGLELLAYFRNRAPLDDSGMPKDRFSAEMPDATLATLKIQPSEPRDSAVYFCASGPSGVATDTQYFGPGTRLTVL.

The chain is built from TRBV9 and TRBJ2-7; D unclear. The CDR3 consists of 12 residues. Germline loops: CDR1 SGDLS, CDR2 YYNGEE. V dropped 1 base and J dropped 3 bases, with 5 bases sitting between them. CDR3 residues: CASSVNSYEQYF. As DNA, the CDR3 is TGTGCCAGCAGCGTAAACAGCTACGAGCAGTACTTC.

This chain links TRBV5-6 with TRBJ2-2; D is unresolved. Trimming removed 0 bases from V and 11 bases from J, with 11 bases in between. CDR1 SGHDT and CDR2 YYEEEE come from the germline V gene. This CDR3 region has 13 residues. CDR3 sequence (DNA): TGTGCCAGCAGCTTGGACTTTAGCCTAGAGCTGTTTTTT. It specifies CASSLDFSLELFF. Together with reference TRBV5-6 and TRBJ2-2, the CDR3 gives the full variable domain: DAGVTQSPTHLIKTRGQQVTLRCSPKSGHDTVSWYQQALGQGPQFIFQYYEEEERQRGNFPDRFSGHQFPNYSSELNVNALLLGDSALYLCASSLDFSLELFFGEGSRLTVL.

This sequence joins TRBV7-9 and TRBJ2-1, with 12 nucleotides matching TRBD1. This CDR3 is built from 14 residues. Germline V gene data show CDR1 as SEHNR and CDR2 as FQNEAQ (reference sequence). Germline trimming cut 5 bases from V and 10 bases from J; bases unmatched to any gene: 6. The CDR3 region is CASSPGQGAREQFF. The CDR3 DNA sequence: TGTGCCAGCAGCCCGGGACAGGGGGCAAGGGAGCAGTTCTTC.

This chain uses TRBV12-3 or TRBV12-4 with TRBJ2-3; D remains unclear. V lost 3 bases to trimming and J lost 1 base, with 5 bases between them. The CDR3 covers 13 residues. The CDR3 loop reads CASSFRGTDTQYF. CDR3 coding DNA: TGTGCCAGCAGTTTCCGGGGCACAGATACGCAGTATTTT.